This T cell receptor beta chain originates from a study of T-cell reconstitution after alpha-beta-depleted transplantation in children. General study findings and limits: Alpha-beta T cells present about two months after transplant were reported to originate from several hundred expanded graft clones. Surviving recipient T cells and thymic progenitors underlay high day-60 TCRbeta diversity in some patients.

This CDR3 contains 15 residues. Germline values: CDR1 MGHDK, CDR2 SYGVNS. The germline V and J ends were trimmed by 5 bases and 1 base, with 15 bases remaining between them. Unique molecular identifiers were incorporated during preparation of the TCRbeta library. One entry per CDR3 protein, called by TCRdb with MiXCR from the PCR reads. This repertoire shows nearly 200,000 distinct CDR3 sequences, roughly 6% found once; its top ten account for around 4.1%. This clonotype has at least ten counts. As yet, its antigen is unknown. The input for sequencing was PBMCs, taken before TCRalphabeta/CD19-depleted stem cell transplant. J is TRBJ2-7 and V is TRBV25-1, with a weak D call TRBD2 (5 bases). This receptor was obtained from a girl under two years old with combined immunodeficiency, due to receive a stem cell transplant. CDR3 residues: CASSPSPEGSYEQYF. The CDR3 coding sequence is TGTGCCAGCAGTCCCTCCCCCGAGGGATCCTACGAGCAGTACTTC.